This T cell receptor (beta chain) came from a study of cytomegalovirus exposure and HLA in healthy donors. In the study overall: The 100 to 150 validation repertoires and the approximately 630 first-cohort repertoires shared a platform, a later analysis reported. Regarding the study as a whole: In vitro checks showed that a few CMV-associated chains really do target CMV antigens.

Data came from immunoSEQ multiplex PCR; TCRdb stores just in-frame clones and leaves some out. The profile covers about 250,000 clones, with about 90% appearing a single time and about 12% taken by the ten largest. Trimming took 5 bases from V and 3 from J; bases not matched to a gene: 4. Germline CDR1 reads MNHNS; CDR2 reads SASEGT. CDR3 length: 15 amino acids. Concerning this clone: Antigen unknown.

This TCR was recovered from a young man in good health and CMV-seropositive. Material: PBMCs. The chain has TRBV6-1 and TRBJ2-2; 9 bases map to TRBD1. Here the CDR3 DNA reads TGTGCCAGCAGTACGGGACAGGGTGACACCGGGGAGCTGTTTTTT. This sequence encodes CASSTGQGDTGELFF.